This TCR beta chain was identified during a study of blood T cell repertoires in COVID-19. Generated by immunoSEQ multiplex PCR, the TCRdb table keeps only in-frame clones and is missing some. The sample carries roughly 250,000 clones, roughly 89% recorded once. This clonotype was obtained from a man in his forties or fifties who had recovered from COVID-19. Sample: PBMCs or T cells enriched from blood (not recorded which).

In DNA, the CDR3 is TGCGCCAGCAGCTTGGATTTAGCGGGATACAATGAGCAGTTCTTC. This encodes CASSLDLAGYNEQFF. The J gene is TRBJ2-1, the V gene TRBV5-1, with 8 bases identical to TRBD2. CDR1 and CDR2 from the germline V gene are SGHRS and YFSETQ. The ends lost 0 bases at V and 4 bases at J; junction bases unmatched: 3. The CDR3 covers 15 residues.